This TCR beta chain was retrieved from a study of blood T cell repertoires in COVID-19 (dated by TCRdb to about 2020). Regarding the research as a whole: The collaborator samples originated in the United States, Italy and Spain and spanned the acute and convalescent phases of COVID-19. The prospective study material was composed of cDNA or gDNA derived from T cells, B-cell-depleted T cells, or PBMCs. Deeply sampled blood TCRbeta repertoires from subjects exposed to, actively infected with, or recovered from COVID-19 were included in the dataset. A freely available public database, intended as a resource for researchers studying the immune response to SARS-CoV-2, is where the repertoires were released. Samples came from the ongoing ImmuneRACE study (first 160 participants) plus 1,254 subjects from 6 global collaborators. The sample metadata nearly always contained a de-identified subject ID, COVID-19 status, age in years and sex. Where HLA class I and class II types were available, the types were taken from metadata supplied by the sample provider, not from assay-based typing.

The CDR3 contains 12 residues, cysteine and phenylalanine counted. CDR3 DNA is the only sequence kept; it has 36 bases, read in frame from the first base. CDR1 MNHEY and CDR2 SVGEGT were looked up in the germline V gene. Trimming at the junction amounts to 5 bases on V and 15 bases on J, and the germline ends lie 16 bases apart. With regard to this clone: The antigen it recognizes is unknown. No clone much larger than this one lies a single base away; base qualities are absent.

Samples from volunteer blood donors who had recovered from COVID-19 were contributed by a second Seattle source. Whole blood was collected in K2EDTA tubes by collaborating institutions according to the institutions' own protocols. For TCRbeta analysis, collaborators shipped samples in one of three forms: frozen whole blood, isolated PBMCs, or DNA extracted from either of those sample types. TCRbeta CDR3 regions were amplified from genomic DNA using the immunoSEQ Assay, a bias-controlled multiplex PCR. As for how the authors treated the data: The number of nucleated cells in each sample was estimated by amplification of reference gene primers within the assay. Sequence reads were collapsed and filtered to measure the absolute abundance of every unique TCRbeta CDR3 rearrangement. For each sample, productive Simpson clonality was calculated by taking the square root of Simpson's diversity index across productive rearrangements. The immuneACCESS repertoire file appears here via TCRdb, limited to in-frame rearrangements. These files lack a portion of the clones; in checked studies, under half of the deficit traces to unresolved V genes, and the cause of the others is not known. V, J and clone size are those of that table, while D and trimming were read from the DNA. This sample holds roughly 150,000 clones; 88% were observed only once. The leading ten clones occupy around 2% of the sample.

What the work shows at the level of the full study, not this receptor alone: The quantity of clinical and demographic metadata differed by source and by participant and was supplied without curation.

The V and J genes are TRBV6-2 or TRBV6-3 and TRBJ1-4, with no reliable assignment of the D segment. The sample consisted of peripheral blood. The clonotype was recovered from a man aged 50-60 years who had recovered from COVID-19. CDR3 sequence: CASSQDLRDMFF. The sequenced DNA is TGTGCCAGCAGTCAAGACTTAAGAGATATGTTTTTT.